This is a list of T cell receptor beta chains from one sample in a study of patients and donors after allogeneic stem cell transplantation. MiXCR was run by TCRdb on the RT-PCR reads, yielding one entry per CDR3 protein. The data contain roughly 940,000 distinct CDR3 sequences, roughly 18% of them singletons. Sequencing was performed on blood, either unsorted or a sorted T cell fraction (not recorded which). The receptors stem from a human donor who was either an allogeneic HSCT recipient or a stem cell or donor lymphocyte infusion donor (not recorded which). It is not recorded whose cells these are; they may come from a transplant donor. CDR3s include the opening cysteine and the closing phenylalanine or tryptophan. A D gene is named only where the DNA matches it firmly. The size field is filled for only some rows; it gives once, few, many or a size class.

few,TRBJ2-2,TRBV20-1,.,CSTGPATANTGELFF,TGCAGTACAGGGCCAGCGACCGCGAACACCGGGGAGCTGTTTTTT
few,TRBJ2-2,TRBV7-2,TRBD1,CASSYRQGKNTGELFF,TGTGCCAGCAGCTACCGACAGGGGAAGAACACCGGGGAGCTGTTTTTT
.,TRBJ2-2,TRBV15,.,CATSSYSLGEGNTGELFF,TGTGCCACCAGCAGCTACTCGTTAGGAGAGGGGAACACCGGGGAGCTGTTTTTT
few,TRBJ2-2,TRBV11-2,TRBD1,CASSLAYRGRTGELFF,TGTGCCAGCAGCTTAGCATACAGGGGACGCACCGGGGAGCTGTTTTTT
many,TRBJ2-3,TRBV12-3/TRBV12-4,TRBD2,CASSFGGSSDTQYF,TGTGCCAGCAGTTTCGGCGGGAGCTCAGATACGCAGTATTTT
.,TRBJ1-1,TRBV7-2,.,CASRGITEAFF,TGTGCCAGCAGAGGAATCACTGAAGCTTTCTTT
few,TRBJ2-7,TRBV12-3/TRBV12-4,.,CASSGDTDSNEQYF,TGTGCCAGCAGTGGTGACACGGATAGTAACGAGCAGTACTTC
few,TRBJ2-1,TRBV20-1,.,CSATKTTSSSYNEQFF,TGCAGTGCTACTAAGACTACCTCGAGCTCCTACAATGAGCAGTTCTTC
.,TRBJ1-1,TRBV7-9,.,CASSLLLWHRAEAFF,TGTGCCAGCAGCCTTTTATTATGGCACAGGGCTGAAGCTTTCTTT
few,TRBJ2-7,TRBV27,TRBD1,CASTARTGPYEQYF,TGTGCCAGCACTGCGAGGACAGGGCCCTACGAGCAGTACTTC
.,TRBJ2-5,TRBV5-1,TRBD2,CASSFSLRGGQETQYF,TGCGCCAGCAGCTTTTCTCTCCGCGGGGGCCAAGAGACCCAGTACTTC
few,TRBJ1-6,TRBV2,TRBD1,CASSPEDRGSSPLHF,TGTGCCAGCAGCCCCGAGGACAGGGGGAGTTCACCCCTCCACTTT
.,TRBJ1-2,TRBV28,TRBD1,CASRSIFLGQAGDF,TGTGCCAGCAGATCAATATTCCTGGGACAGGCCGGGGACTTC
few,TRBJ2-5,TRBV5-1,TRBD2,CASSLRASGHQETQYF,TGCGCCAGCAGCTTGCGGGCTAGCGGGCACCAAGAGACCCAGTACTTC
.,TRBJ2-1,TRBV12-5,.,CAIPEWSSYNEQFF,TGTGCTATTCCCGAATGGAGCTCCTACAATGAGCAGTTCTTC
few,TRBJ2-7,TRBV6-1,TRBD2,CASSVSGGYSYEQYF,TGTGCCAGCAGTGTGAGCGGGGGGTATTCCTACGAGCAGTACTTC
few,TRBJ2-3,TRBV4-2,TRBD2,CASSQDTPLAGGPATPTDTQYF,TGTGCCAGCAGCCAAGATACCCCACTAGCGGGGGGGCCGGCCACGCCCACAGATACGCAGTATTTT
.,TRBJ2-7,TRBV3-1,TRBD1,CASSQRGLAGYEQYF,TGTGCCAGCAGCCAAAGGGGGCTAGCAGGCTACGAGCAGTACTTC
.,TRBJ2-7,TRBV4-3,TRBD1,CASSHRDRGHYEQYF,TGCGCCAGCAGTCACCGGGACAGGGGGCACTACGAGCAGTACTTC
few,TRBJ2-1,TRBV4-3,.,CASSQARTLVSYNEQFF,TGCGCCAGCAGCCAAGCCCGGACACTTGTCTCCTACAATGAGCAGTTCTTC
few,TRBJ1-5,TRBV12-3/TRBV12-4,TRBD1,CASSRRQGNSNQPQHF,TGTGCCAGCAGCCGCCGACAGGGGAATAGCAATCAGCCCCAGCATTTT
.,TRBJ1-1,TRBV20-1,.,CSAKGFGAEAFF,TGCAGTGCCAAAGGGTTCGGGGCGGAAGCTTTCTTT
few,TRBJ2-7,TRBV4-2,TRBD2,CASSQVGGGYPEQYF,TGTGCCAGCAGCCAGGTGGGCGGGGGTTACCCCGAGCAGTACTTC
.,TRBJ2-1,TRBV24-1,TRBD1,CATSDMGQEYNEQFF,TGTGCCACCAGTGATATGGGACAGGAGTACAATGAGCAGTTCTTC
many,TRBJ2-3,TRBV29-1,TRBD1,CSARTGDPQYF,TGCAGCGCAAGGACAGGGGATCCGCAGTATTTT
.,TRBJ2-1,TRBV11-3,.,CASSPREKPPGEQFF,TGTGCCAGCAGCCCCCGGGAAAAGCCGCCGGGTGAGCAGTTCTTC
few,TRBJ2-2,TRBV7-7,.,CASSLLSQSGELFF,TGTGCTAGCAGCTTATTGTCCCAAAGCGGGGAGCTGTTTTTT
.,TRBJ2-5,TRBV5-6,TRBD2,CASSQARTSGGGETQYF,TGTGCCAGCTCCCAGGCGAGGACTAGCGGGGGCGGGGAGACCCAGTACTTC
few,TRBJ1-2,TRBV27,.,CASRDNAVSNYGYTF,TGTGCCAGCAGGGATAACGCGGTGTCTAACTATGGCTACACCTTC
few,TRBJ1-5,TRBV27,.,CASRQGGGPQHF,TGTGCCAGCAGGCAAGGGGGAGGGCCCCAGCATTTT
many,TRBJ1-6,TRBV12-3/TRBV12-4,.,CASRGETYNSPLHF,TGTGCCAGCAGGGGGGAGACCTATAATTCACCCCTCCACTTT
many,TRBJ1-6,TRBV7-3,.,CASNLTDGFSCFNSPLHF,TGTGCCAGCAACCTGACAGATGGGTTCTCTTGTTTTAATTCACCCCTCCACTTT
.,TRBJ2-7,TRBV7-9,.,CASSFRPQGEQYF,TGTGCCAGCAGCTTTCGACCGCAGGGGGAGCAGTACTTC
few,TRBJ2-7,TRBV5-8,.,CASSFPIYEQYF,TGTGCCAGCAGCTTCCCCATATACGAGCAGTACTTC
few,TRBJ1-6,TRBV4-1,.,CASSQVGLSNSPLHF,TGCGCCAGCAGCCAAGTCGGACTAAGTAATTCACCCCTCCACTTT
.,TRBJ2-7,TRBV2,.,CASSLVGPSYEQYF,TGTGCCAGCAGTTTAGTGGGCCCTTCCTACGAGCAGTACTTC
.,TRBJ1-2,TRBV15,TRBD1,CATSRGNPGGYGYTF,TGTGCCACCAGCAGAGGAAATCCAGGGGGCTATGGCTACACCTTC
.,TRBJ1-2,TRBV20-1,TRBD1,CSARQGGNYGYTF,TGCAGTGCTCGTCAGGGGGGTAACTATGGCTACACCTTC
.,TRBJ2-1,TRBV18,.,CASSPDRRGEQFF,TGTGCCAGCTCACCCGACCGGAGGGGAGAGCAGTTCTTC
.,TRBJ2-2,TRBV9,TRBD2,CASSNPRGGYTGELFF,TGTGCCAGCAGCAATCCGCGGGGGGGCTACACCGGGGAGCTGTTTTTT
few,TRBJ2-3,TRBV7-2,TRBD2,CASSPGGRDTDTQYF,TGTGCCAGCAGCCCCGGGGGGAGAGACACAGATACGCAGTATTTT
few,TRBJ1-2,TRBV29-1,.,CSVEEQQGAGYTF,TGCAGCGTTGAAGAGCAACAGGGTGCGGGCTACACCTTC
.,TRBJ2-7,TRBV29-1,TRBD1,CSVVRGTATQEQYF,TGCAGCGTTGTTAGGGGGACAGCTACTCAGGAGCAGTACTTC
.,TRBJ2-5,TRBV29-1,.,CSVAYGRETQYF,TGCAGCGTCGCATATGGACGGGAGACCCAGTACTTC
few,TRBJ2-2,TRBV7-8,TRBD1,CASSPGQGGRELFF,TGTGCCAGCAGCCCGGGACAGGGGGGCCGGGAGCTGTTTTTT
.,TRBJ1-3,TRBV4-1,.,CASSQVPGVSGNTIYF,TGCGCCAGCAGCCAAGTCCCCGGTGTCTCTGGAAACACCATATATTTT
few,TRBJ2-5,TRBV10-3,.,CAISGPNLETQYF,TGTGCCATCAGTGGGCCGAACTTAGAGACCCAGTACTTC
few,TRBJ1-6,TRBV12-3/TRBV12-4,.,CASKGVFNSPLHF,TGTGCCAGCAAGGGGGTTTTTAATTCACCCCTCCACTTT
.,TRBJ2-7,TRBV4-1,.,CASSQVWDGTYEQYF,TGCGCCAGCAGCCAAGTCTGGGACGGAACCTACGAGCAGTACTTC